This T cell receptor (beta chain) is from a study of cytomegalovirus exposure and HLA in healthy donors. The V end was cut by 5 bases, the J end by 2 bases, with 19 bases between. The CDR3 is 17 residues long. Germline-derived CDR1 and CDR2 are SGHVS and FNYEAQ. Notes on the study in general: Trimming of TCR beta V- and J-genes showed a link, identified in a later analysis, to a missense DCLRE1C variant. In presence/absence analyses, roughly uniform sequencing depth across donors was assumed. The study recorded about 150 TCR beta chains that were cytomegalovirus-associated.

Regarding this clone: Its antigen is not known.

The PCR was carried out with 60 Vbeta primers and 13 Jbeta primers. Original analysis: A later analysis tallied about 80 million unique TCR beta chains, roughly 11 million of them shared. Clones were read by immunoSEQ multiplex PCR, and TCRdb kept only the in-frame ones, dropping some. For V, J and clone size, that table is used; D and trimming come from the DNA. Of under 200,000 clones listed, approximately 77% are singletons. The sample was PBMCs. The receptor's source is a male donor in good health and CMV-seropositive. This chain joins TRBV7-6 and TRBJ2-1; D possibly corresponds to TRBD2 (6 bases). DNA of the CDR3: TGTGCCAGCAGCCGGCCCCGTAGGCGGGGCACCTACAATGAGCAGTTCTTC. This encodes CASSRPRRRGTYNEQFF.